This TCR beta chain was observed in a study of response to subunit inactivated influenza vaccine. Study-level findings and limits: Authors proposed each seasonal influenza vaccination draws in few new T cells.

In TCRdb, the RT-PCR reads were re-called with MiXCR into one record per CDR3 protein. The table lists some 600,000 distinct CDR3 sequences, 11% to 15% of them singletons, with roughly 7.6% in the top ten. This CDR3 has 14 amino acids. The ends were cut back, 7 bases at V and 2 bases at J, with 15 bases in the middle. CDR1 is MNHNS, CDR2 SASEGT, per germline. As to this clonotype: Its cognate antigen is unknown.

This sequence joins TRBV6-1 and TRBJ2-7; D ambiguous. The receptor was derived from a man aged 50 to 60 who received an inactivated influenza vaccine. Sequencing used PBMCs from blood, obtained less than 15 days before vaccination. Written as DNA, the CDR3 is TGTGCCAGCACCTTGACAAACCCTCCCTACGAGCAGTACTTC. Residues: CASTLTNPPYEQYF.